The 30 T cell receptor beta chains below were found in one sample sequenced in a study of blood T cell repertoires in COVID-19. The data were produced by immunoSEQ multiplex PCR, yet TCRdb's version contains in-frame clones alone and is incomplete. The repertoire consists of 120,000 or so clones, with around 85% occurring once and the leading ten covering roughly 2.6%. Sequenced sample: peripheral blood. These receptor sequences come from a man in his fifties or sixties with acute or convalescent COVID-19.

V is TRBV7-6 and J is TRBJ2-7; D uncertain. The CDR3 is 11 residues long. Deletions cut 4 bases from V and 5 bases from J, with 6 bases between. Germline V CDR1 and CDR2: SGHVS, FNYEAQ. As DNA, the CDR3 is TGTGCCAGCAGCTCGGGTCACGAGCAGTACTTC. The encoded protein is CASSSGHEQYF. The full variable domain, in which reference TRBV7-6 and TRBJ2-7 provide the parts outside the CDR3, is GAGVSQSPRYKVTKRGQDVALRCDPISGHVSLYWYRQALGQGPEFLTYFNYEAQQDKSGLPNDRFSAERPEGSISTLTIQRTEQRDSAMYRCASSSGHEQYFGPGTRLTVT.

The chain employs TRBV5-1 and TRBJ2-6, with D possibly being TRBD2 (6 bases). The germline CDR1 and CDR2 sequences are SGHRS and YFSETQ. V lost 4 bases and J lost 0, with 14 bases in between. The CDR3 runs 17 residues. The CDR3 protein is CASSRGTRRSGANVLTF. The CDR3 DNA reads TGCGCCAGCAGCCGCGGGACCCGACGCTCTGGGGCCAACGTCCTGACTTTC.

V gene TRBV2 combines with J gene TRBJ2-5; 14 nucleotides match TRBD2. Germline-derived CDR1 and CDR2 are SNHLY and FYNNEI. V dropped 7 bases and J dropped 5; count of bases not matched to a gene: 9. The CDR3 consists of 16 residues. The CDR3 reads CASNRPGLAGVETQYF. CDR3 coding DNA: TGTGCCAGCAATCGACCGGGACTAGCGGGAGTGGAGACCCAGTACTTC.

V gene TRBV30 combines with J gene TRBJ1-4, with 10 positions matching TRBD1. The CDR3 is 12 residues long. V was pared by 8 bases and J by 7 bases, with 4 bases of the junction left unmatched. Germline CDR1 is GTSNPN and CDR2 is SVGIG (reference sequence). The CDR3 coding sequence is TGTGCCGGGACAGGGGTGGGTGAAAAACTGTTTTTT. Amino acids: CAGTGVGEKLFF.

The rearrangement uses TRBV5-1 and TRBJ2-5, with TRBD2 matching over 11 bases. Germline loops: CDR1 SGHRS, CDR2 YFSETQ. CDR3 length: 14 amino acids. V was pared by 4 bases and J by 3 bases, with 2 bases of the junction left unmatched. The CDR3 nucleotides are TGCGCCAGCAGCCCGGGACTAGCGGAAGAGACCCAGTACTTC. Encoded protein: CASSPGLAEETQYF. The full variable domain, in which reference TRBV5-1 and TRBJ2-5 provide the parts outside the CDR3, is KAGVTQTPRYLIKTRGQQVTLSCSPISGHRSVSWYQQTPGQGLQFLFEYFSETQRNKGNFPGRFSGRQFSNSRSEMNVSTLELGDSALYLCASSPGLAEETQYFGPGTRLLVL.

V gene TRBV15 combines with J gene TRBJ1-4; the match to TRBD1 covers 7 bases. This CDR3 has 16 residues. With V trimmed by 0 bases and J by 3 bases, 4 bases remained unmatched. Germline values: CDR1 LNHNV, CDR2 YYDKDF (reference sequence). The CDR3 loop reads CATSRDRQGANEKLFF. DNA of the CDR3: TGTGCCACCAGCAGAGATAGGCAGGGGGCTAATGAAAAACTGTTTTTT.

V usage is TRBV5-1 and J usage is TRBJ1-5; 7 bases align to TRBD1. The CDR3 consists of 14 residues. CDR1 and CDR2 from the germline V gene are SGHRS and YFSETQ. V lost 3 bases, J lost 6 bases, and 6 bases stayed unmatched. The CDR3 sequence: CASSYYRGGQPQHF. Written as DNA, the CDR3 is TGCGCCAGCAGCTATTACAGGGGTGGTCAGCCCCAGCATTTT.

The sample holds a few counts of this clone. V gene TRBV18 combines with J gene TRBJ1-2, with D perhaps TRBD1 (5 bases). Trimming pared 4 bases from V and 8 bases from J, leaving 20 bases between. This CDR3 has 15 amino acids. CDR1 is KGHSH, CDR2 LQKENI, per germline. The CDR3 loop reads CASSQETSGEDGYTF. DNA for the CDR3: TGTGCCAGCTCACAAGAGACGTCGGGGGAAGACGGCTACACCTTC. Based on the CDR3 plus reference TRBV18 and TRBJ1-2, the full variable domain is NAGVMQNPRHLVRRRGQEARLRCSPMKGHSHVYWYRQLPEEGLKFMVYLQKENIIDESGMPKERFSAEFPKEGPSILRIQQVVRGDSAAYFCASSQETSGEDGYTFGSGTRLTVV.

The gene calls are TRBV28 and TRBJ1-2; TRBD1 is a possible D gene (5 bases). Between the trimmed V and J ends, which lost 7 bases and 3 bases, there was a span of 12 bases. Germline V gene lookup returns CDR1 MDHEN and CDR2 SYDVKM. The CDR3 loop spans 13 amino acids. The CDR3 nucleotides are TGTGCCAGCAAGGTCCGGGGGGACTATGGCTACACCTTC. This encodes CASKVRGDYGYTF.

Remarks on this clone: The same CDR3 arises from other DNA sequences in this sample as well. The gene calls are TRBV2 and TRBJ2-3; 8 nucleotides align to TRBD1. V dropped 5 bases and J dropped 3; count of bases not matched to a gene: 4. Germline V lookup: CDR1 SNHLY, CDR2 FYNNEI. The CDR3 contains 14 residues. The CDR3 region has the DNA TGTGCCAGCAGTCCCGACAGGGGTACAGATACGCAGTATTTT. It translates to CASSPDRGTDTQYF.

V and J are TRBV5-1 and TRBJ1-3; D might be TRBD1 (5 bases). Trimming cost V 4 bases and J 3 bases, with 14 bases left between them. The CDR3 contains 15 residues. In germline, CDR1 is SGHRS, CDR2 YFSETQ. This CDR3 is CASSLTGMGGNTIYF. CDR3 in DNA: TGCGCCAGCAGCCTCACAGGCATGGGTGGAAACACCATATATTTT.

This clone was found once. This chain connects TRBV28 to TRBJ2-2, with 8 bases that match TRBD1. CDR1 and CDR2 (germline): MDHEN, SYDVKM. The CDR3 runs 16 residues. J was trimmed by 2 bases and V by 1 base; bases with no gene match: 3. As DNA, the CDR3 is TGTGCCAGCAGTTTATTAGACAGGGGCAACACCGGGGAGCTGTTTTTT. It codes for CASSLLDRGNTGELFF.

The chain links TRBV5-1 to TRBJ1-2; 7 nucleotides line up with TRBD1. The CDR3 has 15 residues. CDR1 is SGHRS and CDR2 is YFSETQ in the germline V gene. The ends lost 4 bases at V and 3 bases at J; junction bases unmatched: 9. CDR3 in amino acids: CASSPDRPRDYGYTF. CDR3 sequence (DNA): TGCGCCAGCAGCCCGGACAGGCCCCGTGACTATGGCTACACCTTC.

The chain carries TRBV19 and TRBJ2-3; TRBD2 agrees at 12 bases. Germline V lookup: CDR1 LNHDA, CDR2 SQIVND (reference sequence). V dropped 5 bases and J dropped 5; count of bases not matched to a gene: 8. CDR3 length equals 16 residues. CDR3 bases: TGTGCCAGTAGTCCCCTAGCGGGAGGGAGGGTAGATACGCAGTATTTT. As protein: CASSPLAGGRVDTQYF.

The chain links TRBV7-9 to TRBJ2-1; TRBD1 matches at 7 bases. The CDR3 spans 14 residues. Losses at the gene ends were 5 bases for V and 8 bases for J; bases not matched to a gene: 9. CDR1 is SEHNR, CDR2 FQNEAQ, per germline (reference sequence). The CDR3 spells CASSIRQGWDEQFF. For the CDR3, the DNA is TGTGCCAGCAGCATAAGACAGGGTTGGGATGAGCAGTTCTTC.

The CDR3 region has the DNA TGTGCCAGCAGCTTAGGTCTTCTCCTAGCGGGGGTGAACACCGGGGAGCTGTTTTTT. This sequence encodes CASSLGLLLAGVNTGELFF. The chain couples TRBV7-9 to TRBJ2-2; 10 bases are a match to TRBD2. The CDR3 consists of 19 residues. V was pared by 1 base and J by 1 base, with 9 bases of the junction left unmatched. Germline loops: CDR1 SEHNR, CDR2 FQNEAQ (reference sequence).

V and J are TRBV9 and TRBJ1-2; maybe TRBD1 (5 bases). CDR3 length equals 13 residues. With 6 bases removed from V and 0 bases from J, the gap between germline ends came to 9 bases. CDR1 is SGDLS and CDR2 is YYNGEE in the germline V gene. The CDR3 DNA reads as TGTGCCAGCACGGCGGGGGCTAACTATGGCTACACCTTC. Amino acid sequence: CASTAGANYGYTF.

The chain uses TRBV11-2 and TRBJ1-4; D uncertain. Trimming removed 0 bases from V and 7 bases from J, with 12 bases in between. The CDR3 has 15 amino acids. CDR1 is SGHAT, CDR2 FQNNGV, per germline. The CDR3 coding sequence is TGTGCCAGCAGCTTAGATTCAGGAGGACCTGAAAAACTGTTTTTT. Encoded protein: CASSLDSGGPEKLFF.

The J gene is TRBJ1-2, the V gene TRBV13; 10 bases line up with TRBD1. CDR3 length: 16 amino acids. Losses at the gene ends were 5 bases for V and 4 bases for J; bases not matched to a gene: 10. Germline-derived CDR1 and CDR2 are PRHDT and FYEKMQ (reference sequence). The CDR3 loop reads CASSPGTGAKTYGYTF. In DNA form, the CDR3 reads TGTGCCAGCAGCCCGGGGACAGGGGCGAAAACCTATGGCTACACCTTC. The full variable domain, rest sourced from reference TRBV13 and TRBJ1-2, is AAGVIQSPRHLIKEKRETATLKCYPIPRHDTVYWYQQGPGQDPQFLISFYEKMQSDKGSIPDRFSAQQFSDYHSELNMSSLELGDSALYFCASSPGTGAKTYGYTFGSGTRLTVV.

This clone was counted between two and nine times. The chain has TRBV2 and TRBJ1-2; 7 nucleotides match TRBD1. With 6 bases clipped from V and 7 bases from J, the junction kept 8 bases outside the gene matches. The germline V gene has CDR1 SNHLY and CDR2 FYNNEI. The CDR3 is made up of 13 amino acids. DNA for the CDR3: TGTGCCAGCAGCGGGACAGCCCGGAGTGGCTACACCTTC. This encodes CASSGTARSGYTF.

The table lists this clone with a few counts. J is TRBJ1-3 and V is TRBV19; D gene unclear. This CDR3 has 17 amino acids. V was shortened by 3 bases and J by 0 bases, with 15 bases between the two germline ends. CDR1 and CDR2 from the germline V gene are LNHDA and SQIVND (reference sequence). DNA for the CDR3: TGTGCCAGTAGTATTCGTCACTCAGGAAGCTCTGGAAACACCATATATTTT. This translates into CASSIRHSGSSGNTIYF. The full variable domain, its missing parts supplied by reference TRBV19 and TRBJ1-3, is DGGITQSPKYLFRKEGQNVTLSCEQNLNHDAMYWYRQDPGQGLRLIYYSQIVNDFQKGDIAEGYSVSREKKESFPLTVTSAQKNPTAFYLCASSIRHSGSSGNTIYFGEGSWLTVV.

V gene TRBV19 combines with J gene TRBJ1-5; D is undetermined. The CDR3 spans 14 residues. Trimming removed 3 bases at V and 4 bases at J, with 10 bases between. CDR1 LNHDA and CDR2 SQIVND come from the germline V gene (reference sequence). The DNA for the CDR3 is TGTGCCAGTAGTATGGGCCAGAATAATCAGCCCCAGCATTTT. It is translated as CASSMGQNNQPQHF.

The chain carries TRBV2 and TRBJ2-5, with TRBD1 as a possible D gene (6 bases). The CDR3 consists of 14 residues. Looked up from germline, CDR1 is SNHLY and CDR2 is FYNNEI. Trimming removed 7 bases at V and 4 bases at J, with 16 bases between. DNA for the CDR3: TGTGCCAGCACTCAAACCGGGACACGAGAGACCCAGTACTTC. Its protein is CASTQTGTRETQYF.

The chain has TRBV19 and TRBJ1-2, with D unclear. V shed 3 bases and J shed 0 bases, with 14 bases lying between them. This CDR3 comprises 16 residues. Germline V gene data show CDR1 as LNHDA and CDR2 as SQIVND (reference sequence). CDR3 region: CASSIDKALSNYGYTF. The CDR3 DNA sequence: TGTGCCAGTAGTATCGACAAGGCGCTATCTAACTATGGCTACACCTTC.

The chain uses TRBV27 and TRBJ2-5, with 8 bases matching TRBD2. Trimming at V came to 2 bases and at J to 1 base, leaving 6 bases not matched to a gene. The CDR3 is 16 residues long. Germline CDR1 and CDR2: MNHEY and SMNVEV (reference sequence). The CDR3 DNA reads as TGTGCCAGCAGTTTAAACGGGGGGGTTATCCAAGAGACCCAGTACTTC. As protein: CASSLNGGVIQETQYF.

This clone has only a few counts. The chain has TRBV7-2 and TRBJ1-6; perhaps TRBD1 as D (5 bases). The CDR3 consists of 15 residues. The V gene's germline CDR1 is SGHTA and CDR2 FQGNSA. Trimming removed 0 bases at V and 9 bases at J, with 12 bases between. The chain's CDR3 is CASSLAAGMGSPLHF. The DNA of the CDR3 is TGTGCCAGCAGCTTAGCGGCAGGGATGGGTTCACCCCTCCACTTT.

This clone was counted once. The chain employs TRBV5-1 and TRBJ2-3, with a possible D match to TRBD2 (6 bases). V lost 2 bases and J lost 2, with 12 bases in between. Germline V CDR1 and CDR2: SGHRS, YFSETQ. This CDR3 has 15 amino acids. The CDR3 DNA reads TGCGCCAGCAGCTTCGCGGGGTTGGCCACAGATACGCAGTATTTT. It translates to CASSFAGLATDTQYF.

In this sample, this clone turned up a few times. The chain has TRBV5-1 and TRBJ2-2, with TRBD2 matching over 11 bases. Losses at the gene ends were 4 bases for V and 6 bases for J; bases not matched to a gene: 14. Per the germline V gene, CDR1 is SGHRS and CDR2 is YFSETQ. The CDR3 runs to 18 residues. The CDR3 coding sequence is TGCGCCAGCAGCCCCGGGACTAGCGGATTCCCCCGGGCCGGGGAGCTGTTTTTT. Protein product: CASSPGTSGFPRAGELFF.

CDR3 sequence reads: CASRVQRPEKLFF. DNA for the CDR3: TGTGCCAGCAGAGTACAGAGACCTGAAAAACTGTTTTTT. The V and J genes are TRBV2 and TRBJ1-4, with D hard to call. With 6 bases removed from V and 7 bases from J, the gap between germline ends came to 12 bases. The CDR3 is made up of 13 amino acids. Germline lookup yields CDR1 SNHLY and CDR2 FYNNEI.

A few counts support this clone. Here the CDR3 DNA reads TGTGCCAGTAAACCGCGGACAGGGTCTTACGAGCAGTACTTC. This encodes CASKPRTGSYEQYF. The chain links TRBV19 to TRBJ2-7, with 8 bases aligning to TRBD1. The CDR3 contains 14 residues. The J segment lost 4 bases and the V segment lost 7 bases, leaving 9 bases of the junction unmatched. CDR1 and CDR2 (germline): LNHDA, SQIVND (reference sequence). Complete variable domain (other parts from reference TRBV19 and TRBJ2-7): DGGITQSPKYLFRKEGQNVTLSCEQNLNHDAMYWYRQDPGQGLRLIYYSQIVNDFQKGDIAEGYSVSREKKESFPLTVTSAQKNPTAFYLCASKPRTGSYEQYFGPGTRLTVT.